These T cell receptor beta chains were read from a single sample in a study of T-cell memory formation after mild COVID-19. TCRdb analysed the 5' RACE reads with MiXCR anew, one entry per CDR3 protein. The profile shows about 400,000 distinct CDR3 sequences, 20% to 25% of them singletons. Source material: PBMCs or a T cell subset sorted from them (not recorded which). Every receptor here comes from an adult woman who had mild COVID-19 (a few samples of this study predate the infection). Cell type and time point are not known. Each CDR3 is given with its conserved first and last residue. The order of the fields is CDR3 DNA, CDR3 protein, J gene, clone size, V gene, D gene. A D gene is named only where the DNA matches it firmly. Clone size appears in some rows only: once, few, many, or a class for an expanded clone.

CDR3 DNA: TGCGCCAGCAGTCACAGGGCCTCGAACACCGGGGAGCTGTTTTTT; CDR3 protein: CASSHRASNTGELFF; J gene: TRBJ2-2; clone size: NA; V gene: TRBV5-1; D gene: NA
CDR3 DNA: TGTGCCTGGAATCGGGGAACCTACGAGCAGTACTTC; CDR3 protein: CAWNRGTYEQYF; J gene: TRBJ2-7; clone size: few; V gene: TRBV30; D gene: NA
CDR3 DNA: TGCGCCAGCAGCATAGGTGGTGGCTACACCTTC; CDR3 protein: CASSIGGGYTF; J gene: TRBJ1-2; clone size: NA; V gene: TRBV5-1; D gene: NA
CDR3 DNA: TGTGCCAGCAGTTCGGGACAGTTCACCGGGGAGCTGTTTTTT; CDR3 protein: CASSSGQFTGELFF; J gene: TRBJ2-2; clone size: NA; V gene: TRBV11-3; D gene: TRBD1
CDR3 DNA: TGCGCCAGCAGCCAAGCCCCGGCCCATAGCGGGAGAGTCCGCAATGAGCAGTTCTTC; CDR3 protein: CASSQAPAHSGRVRNEQFF; J gene: TRBJ2-1; clone size: many; V gene: TRBV4-3; D gene: TRBD2
CDR3 DNA: TGCAGCGTTGAAGTTAGCACGAACACTGAAGCTTTCTTT; CDR3 protein: CSVEVSTNTEAFF; J gene: TRBJ1-1; clone size: few; V gene: TRBV29-1; D gene: NA
CDR3 DNA: TGTGCCAGCAGCCTCGTCGGCTTTCCGGATACGCAGTATTTT; CDR3 protein: CASSLVGFPDTQYF; J gene: TRBJ2-3; clone size: NA; V gene: TRBV12-3/TRBV12-4; D gene: NA
CDR3 DNA: TGTGCCAGCAGCTTGGCCGGACAGGGGGCGGGAGAGACCCAGTACTTC; CDR3 protein: CASSLAGQGAGETQYF; J gene: TRBJ2-5; clone size: NA; V gene: TRBV5-5; D gene: TRBD1
CDR3 DNA: TGCGCCAGCAGCCAAGATGTCACAGGGGGCGAGCAGTACTTC; CDR3 protein: CASSQDVTGGEQYF; J gene: TRBJ2-7; clone size: NA; V gene: TRBV4-1; D gene: TRBD1
CDR3 DNA: TGTGCCAGCAGCCCACCAGGGGATGGGTACGAGCAGTACTTC; CDR3 protein: CASSPPGDGYEQYF; J gene: TRBJ2-7; clone size: NA; V gene: TRBV3-1; D gene: NA
CDR3 DNA: TGTGCCAGCAGTTACGGGTGGGTAGGCTCCTACAATGAGCAGTTCTTC; CDR3 protein: CASSYGWVGSYNEQFF; J gene: TRBJ2-1; clone size: NA; V gene: TRBV6-2/TRBV6-3; D gene: NA
CDR3 DNA: TGTGCCAGCAATCTACTAGCGGATAACACCGGGGAGCTGTTTTTT; CDR3 protein: CASNLLADNTGELFF; J gene: TRBJ2-2; clone size: NA; V gene: TRBV6-1; D gene: TRBD2
CDR3 DNA: TGTGCCACCAGTGATTTATCCCCCGGACTAGCGGGAAGCAATGAGCAGTTCTTC; CDR3 protein: CATSDLSPGLAGSNEQFF; J gene: TRBJ2-1; clone size: few; V gene: TRBV24-1; D gene: TRBD2
CDR3 DNA: TGCGCCAGCAGCCAAATAGGGGCCTCCGGGGAGCTGTTTTTT; CDR3 protein: CASSQIGASGELFF; J gene: TRBJ2-2; clone size: few; V gene: TRBV4-1; D gene: NA
CDR3 DNA: TGCAGTGCTAGTACCGGGACCGCAAGGGGGGAGCAGTTCTTC; CDR3 protein: CSASTGTARGEQFF; J gene: TRBJ2-1; clone size: once; V gene: TRBV20-1; D gene: NA
CDR3 DNA: TGTGCCAGTAGCCATGGGGGGAACACTGAAGCTTTCTTT; CDR3 protein: CASSHGGNTEAFF; J gene: TRBJ1-1; clone size: few; V gene: TRBV19; D gene: NA
CDR3 DNA: TGCGCCAGCAGCTTGGGGCTAGCGGGGCGCGGGGAGACCCAGTACTTC; CDR3 protein: CASSLGLAGRGETQYF; J gene: TRBJ2-5; clone size: few; V gene: TRBV5-1; D gene: TRBD2
CDR3 DNA: TGTGCCAGCCGGGCTAACTATGGCTACACCTTC; CDR3 protein: CASRANYGYTF; J gene: TRBJ1-2; clone size: many; V gene: TRBV7-9; D gene: NA
CDR3 DNA: TGTGCCAGCAGCCAAAGACCCCTATACGAGCAGTACTTC; CDR3 protein: CASSQRPLYEQYF; J gene: TRBJ2-7; clone size: NA; V gene: TRBV3-1; D gene: NA
CDR3 DNA: TGTGCCAGCAGTCCTACCGGGACGGGAACCTACGAGCAGTACTTC; CDR3 protein: CASSPTGTGTYEQYF; J gene: TRBJ2-7; clone size: few; V gene: TRBV6-5; D gene: NA
CDR3 DNA: TGTGCCAGCAGAAGAAGTGACAGGAGCTCCTACAATGAGCAGTTCTTC; CDR3 protein: CASRRSDRSSYNEQFF; J gene: TRBJ2-1; clone size: NA; V gene: TRBV6-5; D gene: NA
CDR3 DNA: TGTGCCACGAACCTCGGGGGTCTATCCTACAATGAGCAGTTCTTC; CDR3 protein: CATNLGGLSYNEQFF; J gene: TRBJ2-1; clone size: few; V gene: TRBV10-3; D gene: NA
CDR3 DNA: TGTGCCAGCAGCTTGGAATGGGTGAACACTGAAGCTTTCTTT; CDR3 protein: CASSLEWVNTEAFF; J gene: TRBJ1-1; clone size: few; V gene: TRBV5-5; D gene: NA
CDR3 DNA: TGTGCCAGCTCGCCGTATGCGGGGTCTAGCACAGATACGCAGTATTTT; CDR3 protein: CASSPYAGSSTDTQYF; J gene: TRBJ2-3; clone size: NA; V gene: TRBV18; D gene: NA
CDR3 DNA: TGTGCCAGCAGCCCGAACGGGGTAGCAGAGCAGTTCTTC; CDR3 protein: CASSPNGVAEQFF; J gene: TRBJ2-1; clone size: NA; V gene: TRBV7-3; D gene: NA
CDR3 DNA: TGTGCCAGCAGCCCGAAAGAGACTAGCGATGAGCAGTTCTTC; CDR3 protein: CASSPKETSDEQFF; J gene: TRBJ2-1; clone size: few; V gene: TRBV14; D gene: TRBD2